The 30 T cell receptor beta chains below were found in one sample sequenced in a study of blood T cell repertoires in COVID-19 (dated by TCRdb to the early 2020s). The library came from the immunoSEQ multiplex PCR assay. The immuneACCESS repertoire file appears here via TCRdb, limited to in-frame rearrangements. These files lack a portion of the clones; in checked studies, under half of the deficit traces to unresolved V genes, and the cause of the others is not known. In all, the sample holds some 70,000 clones, and approximately 90% of those were seen once. The ten largest clonotypes hold over 9% of the sample. Material: PBMCs or T cells enriched from blood (not recorded which). The receptors shown here come from a woman between 35 and 50 years old who had recovered from COVID-19.

The chain is built from TRBV5-4 and TRBJ2-2; TRBD2 might be the D (5 bases). The CDR3 loop spans 14 amino acids. V was cut by 4 bases and J by 1 base, with 8 bases left in between. CDR1 is SGHNT and CDR2 is YYREEE in the germline V gene (reference sequence). CDR3: CASSEGLNTGELFF. The CDR3 bases are TGTGCCAGCAGCGAGGGCTTGAACACCGGGGAGCTGTTTTTT.

This rearrangement joins TRBV13 to TRBJ1-6; perhaps TRBD1 as D (6 bases). Trimming took off 5 bases at V and 6 bases at J, with 11 bases between the two ends. This CDR3 has 14 amino acids. Per the germline V gene, CDR1 is PRHDT and CDR2 is FYEKMQ (reference sequence). The CDR3 DNA is TGTGCCAGCAGCATCAGGGGCCCTAATTCACCCCTCCACTTT. Translated: CASSIRGPNSPLHF.

The genes are TRBV4-1 and TRBJ1-1; 8 bases fit TRBD1. The CDR3 length is 17 residues. Germline loops: CDR1 MGHRA, CDR2 YSYEKL. Losses at the gene ends were 0 bases for V and 0 bases for J; bases not matched to a gene: 6. The CDR3 reads CASSQERWGQVNTEAFF. As DNA, the CDR3 is TGCGCCAGCAGCCAAGAGAGGTGGGGACAGGTGAACACTGAAGCTTTCTTT.

The chain has TRBV2 and TRBJ1-1; unclear D gene. The CDR3 is made up of 14 amino acids. CDR1 is SNHLY and CDR2 is FYNNEI in the germline V gene. V was clipped by 6 bases and J by 0 bases, with 11 bases between them. The CDR3 sequence is CASSLIQLNTEAFF. As DNA, the CDR3 is TGTGCCAGCAGCCTCATCCAGTTGAACACTGAAGCTTTCTTT.

V and J are TRBV5-1 and TRBJ2-1, with D possibly TRBD2 on 5 matching bases. The CDR3 has 14 residues. In germline, CDR1 is SGHRS, CDR2 YFSETQ. The V and J ends lost 1 base and 7 bases respectively, with 12 bases between them. CDR3 sequence reads: CASSLRQRANEQFF. The CDR3 nucleotides read TGCGCCAGCAGCTTGAGGCAGAGGGCTAATGAGCAGTTCTTC.

This clone was counted a few times. The chain couples TRBV5-6 to TRBJ2-2; 15 bases map to TRBD2. Germline-derived CDR1 and CDR2 are SGHDT and YYEEEE. Trimming at V came to 5 bases and at J to 3 bases, leaving 11 bases not matched to a gene. The CDR3 length is 19 residues. The CDR3 is CASSPTGTSGGYYTGELFF. The DNA for the CDR3 is TGTGCCAGCAGTCCTACCGGGACTAGCGGGGGGTATTACACCGGGGAGCTGTTTTTT.

The CDR3 region has the DNA TGTGCCAGTAGTGTGGACGGGAGCTCTGGGGCCAACGTCCTGACTTTC. Its translation: CASSVDGSSGANVLTF. The gene calls are TRBV19 and TRBJ2-6; possible D gene TRBD2, 6 bases. With 5 bases removed from V and 0 bases from J, the gap between germline ends came to 11 bases. The CDR3 is 16 amino acids. CDR1 LNHDA and CDR2 SQIVND come from the germline V gene (reference sequence). Together with reference TRBV19 and TRBJ2-6, the CDR3 gives the full variable domain: DGGITQSPKYLFRKEGQNVTLSCEQNLNHDAMYWYRQDPGQGLRLIYYSQIVNDFQKGDIAEGYSVSREKKESFPLTVTSAQKNPTAFYLCASSVDGSSGANVLTFGAGSRLTVL.

The gene calls are TRBV5-1 and TRBJ2-3, with a weak D call TRBD2 (6 bases). The V end lost 0 bases, the J end lost 1 base, and 12 bases lay between the germline ends. The CDR3 sequence is 16 residues long. Germline loops: CDR1 SGHRS, CDR2 YFSETQ. CDR3 DNA sequence: TGCGCCAGCAGCTTGGCCGACGGCGGGGGCACAGATACGCAGTATTTT. Amino acids: CASSLADGGGTDTQYF.

This clone came up once. The chain has TRBV5-1 and TRBJ1-2; D possibly corresponds to TRBD1 (6 bases). The CDR3 totals 15 residues. V gave up 1 base and J gave up 6 bases, with 16 bases separating them. CDR1 is SGHRS, CDR2 YFSETQ, per germline. The CDR3, as DNA: TGCGCCAGCAGCTTGACAGGGTTACTCTCTGATGGCTACACCTTC. Translating it yields CASSLTGLLSDGYTF.

The rearrangement uses TRBV14 and TRBJ1-2; 7 bases are a match to TRBD1. CDR1 is SGHDN, CDR2 FVKESK, per germline. The CDR3 consists of 15 residues. The junction had 8 bases not matched to a gene; V was cut back by 0 bases and J by 7 bases. The CDR3 sequence is CASSQDRQGLGGYTF. Written as DNA, the CDR3 is TGTGCCAGCAGCCAAGACCGACAGGGTCTGGGTGGCTACACCTTC.

This chain connects TRBV27 to TRBJ2-3; the match to TRBD1 covers 7 bases. Germline V lookup: CDR1 MNHEY, CDR2 SMNVEV (reference sequence). The CDR3 runs 14 residues. The trim removed 7 bases at V and 2 bases at J, leaving 6 bases unmatched. CDR3 residues: CASTRDSNTDTQYF. The CDR3 DNA is TGTGCCAGCACCCGGGACAGTAACACAGATACGCAGTATTTT.

This clone appeared a few times. The gene calls are TRBV19 and TRBJ1-5, with D unresolved. CDR1 and CDR2 (germline): LNHDA, SQIVND (reference sequence). This CDR3 comprises 15 residues. V was shortened by 1 base and J by 0 bases, with 7 bases between the two germline ends. The CDR3 sequence is CASSIGQNSNQPQHF. CDR3 nucleotide sequence: TGTGCCAGTAGTATAGGGCAGAATAGCAATCAGCCCCAGCATTTT.

This sequence joins TRBV28 and TRBJ2-3; tentatively, D is TRBD1 (5 bases). CDR3 size: 15 residues. The V end lost 8 bases, the J end lost 9 bases, and 24 bases lay between the germline ends. CDR1 is MDHEN, CDR2 SYDVKM, per germline. The CDR3 here is CASFPLDLSPGTQYF. DNA for the CDR3: TGTGCCAGCTTCCCGCTGGACCTTAGCCCAGGGACGCAGTATTTT.

This chain links TRBV9 with TRBJ1-5; D not certain. Trimming removed 3 bases from V and 4 bases from J, with 8 bases in between. The germline V gene encodes CDR1 SGDLS and CDR2 YYNGEE. There are 13 residues in the CDR3. CDR3 sequence reads: CASSAGLNQPQHF. Written as DNA, the CDR3 is TGTGCCAGCAGCGCAGGATTGAATCAGCCCCAGCATTTT.

V and J are TRBV5-1 and TRBJ1-1; D gene unclear. This CDR3 region has 14 residues. V was cut by 5 bases and J by 0 bases, with 11 bases left in between. Per the germline V gene, CDR1 is SGHRS and CDR2 is YFSETQ. This CDR3 is CASREGSMNTEAFF. The CDR3 nucleotides read TGCGCCAGCAGGGAGGGCAGCATGAACACTGAAGCTTTCTTT.

This rearrangement joins TRBV2 to TRBJ2-2, with a possible D match to TRBD2 (6 bases). Deletions cut 10 bases from V and 7 bases from J, with 16 bases between. The CDR3 runs to 13 residues. Germline lookup yields CDR1 SNHLY and CDR2 FYNNEI. The chain's CDR3 is CANRLDHIGELFF. In DNA, the CDR3 is TGTGCCAATCGACTAGACCACATCGGGGAGCTGTTTTTT.

This chain uses TRBV7-9 with TRBJ2-3; 10 nucleotides align to TRBD2. The germline V gene has CDR1 SEHNR and CDR2 FQNEAQ (reference sequence). The CDR3 loop spans 16 amino acids. The V gene end was trimmed by 1 base and the J gene end by 1 base; junction bases not matched to a gene: 2. The CDR3 DNA reads as TGTGCCAGCAGCTTAGGAGCGGGGGGGCGCACAGATACGCAGTATTTT. It codes for CASSLGAGGRTDTQYF.

Only a few counts were recorded for this clone. The CDR3 loop reads CASSQAQGGSVYSGYTF. The CDR3 DNA reads as TGCGCCAGCAGCCAAGCCCAGGGGGGCAGCGTTTACTCCGGCTACACCTTC. The V call is TRBV4-1, the J call TRBJ1-2; 7 bases fit TRBD1. Trimming took 1 base from V and 8 from J; bases not matched to a gene: 16. The CDR3 is made up of 17 amino acids. Per the germline V gene, CDR1 is MGHRA and CDR2 is YSYEKL.

The rearrangement uses TRBV11-2 and TRBJ1-3; 8 bases map to TRBD1. With V trimmed by 0 bases and J by 0 bases, 1 base remained unmatched. Per germline, CDR1 SGHAT and CDR2 FQNNGV. The CDR3 contains 16 residues. CDR3 sequence: CASSLETGGSGNTIYF. DNA for the CDR3: TGTGCCAGCAGCTTAGAAACAGGGGGCTCTGGAAACACCATATATTTT.

The rearrangement uses TRBV5-1 and TRBJ1-2; 7 bases are a match to TRBD1. This CDR3 has 14 amino acids. The germline gives CDR1 SGHRS, CDR2 YFSETQ. J was trimmed by 3 bases and V by 2 bases; bases with no gene match: 4. The CDR3 DNA sequence: TGCGCCAGCAGCTTCCCCGGACAGGACTATGGCTACACCTTC. Translating it yields CASSFPGQDYGYTF.

The V gene is TRBV7-6, the J gene TRBJ2-2; 8 positions agree with TRBD1. The ends lost 4 bases at V and 1 base at J; junction bases unmatched: 5. The CDR3 is 16 residues long. The V gene's germline CDR1 is SGHVS and CDR2 FNYEAQ. The CDR3: CASSSPGGLNTGELFF. CDR3 coding DNA: TGTGCCAGCAGCTCACCAGGGGGCCTGAACACCGGGGAGCTGTTTTTT.

V gene TRBV6-5 combines with J gene TRBJ2-7, with no clear D. CDR3 length equals 13 residues. Germline CDR1 reads MNHEY; CDR2 reads SVGAGI. V shed 2 bases and J shed 2 bases, with 7 bases lying between them. CDR3 nucleotides: TGTGCCAGCAGTTACCGGTTTGCCTACGAGCAGTACTTC. Protein product: CASSYRFAYEQYF.

The CDR3 DNA is TGTGCCAGTAGGTCGACAGGGAGCAATCAGCCCCAGCATTTT. This codes for CASRSTGSNQPQHF. The chain carries TRBV19 and TRBJ1-5, with 7 bases fitting TRBD1. Germline-derived CDR1 and CDR2 are LNHDA and SQIVND (reference sequence). V trimming: 6 bases; J trimming: 1 base; junction bases outside the gene matches: 3. This CDR3 region has 14 residues.

The genes are TRBV3-1 (or the pseudogene TRBV3-2) and TRBJ2-3, with D unresolved. CDR3 length equals 14 residues. The germline V gene encodes CDR1 LGHDT and CDR2 YNNKEL (reference sequence). Trimming removed 1 base at V and 2 bases at J, with 7 bases between. The CDR3: CASSQGLSTDTQYF. The CDR3 coding sequence is TGTGCCAGCAGCCAAGGCCTATCCACAGATACGCAGTATTTT.

The chain couples TRBV29-1 to TRBJ2-7; 13 bases match TRBD2. Germline values: CDR1 SQVTM, CDR2 ANQGSEA. The CDR3 is 15 residues long. The ends lost 6 bases at V and 3 bases at J; junction bases unmatched: 8. This CDR3 reads CSVRTSGGSHYEQYF. Here the CDR3 DNA reads TGCAGCGTGAGGACTAGCGGGGGTTCACACTACGAGCAGTACTTC.

CDR3 protein: CASSMEMDSGLYGYTF. Here the CDR3 DNA reads TGTGCCAGTAGTATGGAGATGGACAGTGGACTTTATGGCTACACCTTC. This chain joins TRBV19 and TRBJ1-2, with D possibly being TRBD1 (6 bases). Germline assignment: CDR1 LNHDA and CDR2 SQIVND (reference sequence). There are 16 residues in the CDR3. Trimming left V 3 bases short and J 5 bases short, with 19 bases between.

The chain is built from TRBV7-6 and TRBJ1-5; maybe TRBD1 (5 bases). The CDR3 totals 14 residues. Trimming took 2 bases from V and 4 from J, leaving 9 bases between them. The germline gives CDR1 SGHVS, CDR2 FNYEAQ. The CDR3 DNA is TGTGCCAGCAGCTTACGGGGGTCGAATCAGCCCCAGCATTTT. As protein: CASSLRGSNQPQHF. Variable domain in full (rest from reference TRBV7-6 and TRBJ1-5): GAGVSQSPRYKVTKRGQDVALRCDPISGHVSLYWYRQALGQGPEFLTYFNYEAQQDKSGLPNDRFSAERPEGSISTLTIQRTEQRDSAMYRCASSLRGSNQPQHFGDGTRLSIL.

This clone appeared a single time. The chain joins TRBV6-5 to TRBJ1-4, with TRBD1 matching 8 bases. V dropped 5 bases and J dropped 7; count of bases not matched to a gene: 9. The germline CDR1 and CDR2 sequences are MNHEY and SVGAGI. There are 15 residues in the CDR3. CDR3 residues: CASSISGTGLEKLFF. CDR3 nucleotides: TGTGCCAGCAGTATTTCCGGGACAGGACTTGAAAAACTGTTTTTT.

The V call is TRBV6-5, the J call TRBJ1-4, with D possibly matching TRBD1 (6 bases). The CDR3 is 14 amino acids. Germline values: CDR1 MNHEY, CDR2 SVGAGI. Trimming took off 2 bases at V and 4 bases at J, with 8 bases between the two ends. The CDR3 region is CASSYGGRNEKLFF. The CDR3 nucleotides are TGTGCCAGCAGTTACGGGGGCCGTAATGAAAAACTGTTTTTT.

The J gene is TRBJ1-4, the V gene TRBV5-1; no definite D call. The germline CDR1 and CDR2 sequences are SGHRS and YFSETQ. The V end lost 5 bases, the J end lost 6 bases, and 14 bases lay between the germline ends. CDR3 length: 14 residues. CDR3 region: CASRGMTSDEKLFF. CDR3 in DNA: TGCGCCAGCAGAGGAATGACATCGGATGAAAAACTGTTTTTT. Variable domain in full (rest from reference TRBV5-1 and TRBJ1-4): KAGVTQTPRYLIKTRGQQVTLSCSPISGHRSVSWYQQTPGQGLQFLFEYFSETQRNKGNFPGRFSGRQFSNSRSEMNVSTLELGDSALYLCASRGMTSDEKLFFGSGTQLSVL.